Described below is a single T cell receptor beta chain sequence and its context. Its antigen remains unknown. This sample was included in a study of regulatory T cells in long-lasting Graves disease. Study-level points and caveats: For persistent Graves' patients, TCR diversity was lower than for newly diagnosed ones.

Arm-PCR of CDR3 regions with iRepertoire HTBI primers generated TCR beta libraries. One entry per CDR3 protein results from TCRdb running MiXCR on the multiplex PCR reads. The sample records about 620,000 distinct CDR3 sequences, approximately 15% being singletons. The CDR3 consists of 14 residues. Germline V gives CDR1 GTSNPN, CDR2 SVGIG (reference sequence). Trimming stripped 6 bases from V and 0 bases from J, with 12 bases between. The time point was: newly diagnosed GD, antithyroid drugs for less than 3 months. PBMCs provided the RNA from which the TCR library was made. The sample was also reused in another study, on T cells in Graves' hyperthyroidism and ophthalmopathy. From that study: Patients having uncontrolled infection, another autoimmune disease, pregnancy or lactation were not included.

The TCR originated in a woman aged 25 to 39 with Graves disease. The chain is built from TRBV30 and TRBJ2-1; TRBD1 might be the D (5 bases). Sample: peripheral blood mononuclear cells (PBMCs), taken at new diagnosis, from a patient treated with antithyroid drugs. CDR3 sequence (DNA): TGTGCCTGCAATACAGGTAGCTCCTACAATGAGCAGTTCTTC. Protein product: CACNTGSSYNEQFF.